One and the same sample provided the 10 T cell receptor beta chains below, sequenced in a study of cytomegalovirus exposure and HLA in healthy donors (dated 2017 in TCRdb). The library relied on the immunoSEQ multiplex PCR assay. For the multiplex PCR, a mixture combining 60 forward primers for TCR Vbeta segments and 13 reverse primers for TCR Jbeta segments was used. As stored in TCRdb, this immuneACCESS dataset retains in-frame rearrangements with V and J assigned. A fraction of the clones does not appear; measured against another copy, unresolved V genes explain less than half of the discrepancy, and the remainder lacks a known reason. Here the sample has over 150,000 clones; just under 80% occur a single time. Of the sample, 1% is held by the ten largest clones. Specimen: PBMCs. Receptors were obtained from a woman aged 45-59 years in good health and CMV-seropositive.

The chain uses TRBV29-1 and TRBJ2-5; D call uncertain. Germline V gene data show CDR1 as SQVTM and CDR2 as ANQGSEA. The CDR3 is 11 residues long. V shed 5 bases and J shed 5 bases, with 9 bases lying between them. The CDR3 loop is CSVLLVETQYF. The CDR3, as DNA: TGCAGCGTTCTTCTAGTTGAGACCCAGTACTTC.

V and J are TRBV4-3 and TRBJ2-6; TRBD2 agrees at 7 bases. V lost 1 base, J lost 0 bases, and 6 bases stayed unmatched. Germline loops: CDR1 LGHNA, CDR2 YSLEER. This CDR3 has 18 residues. The CDR3 sequence is CASSQGTSLISGANVLTF. CDR3 DNA: TGCGCCAGCAGCCAAGGGACTAGTCTCATCTCTGGGGCCAACGTCCTGACTTTC.

A single count supports this clone. The chain is built from TRBV11-2 and TRBJ2-7; TRBD1 matches 12 bases. Germline V gene lookup returns CDR1 SGHAT and CDR2 FQNNGV. The CDR3 totals 14 residues. V was pared by 3 bases and J by 7 bases, with 4 bases of the junction left unmatched. CDR3 sequence reads: CASSLGQGAQEQYF. In nucleotides, the CDR3 is TGTGCCAGCAGCTTGGGACAGGGGGCGCAGGAGCAGTACTTC.

The gene calls are TRBV19 and TRBJ2-7; D is ambiguous. V was cut by 3 bases and J by 2 bases, with 11 bases left in between. The CDR3 totals 14 residues. In germline, CDR1 is LNHDA, CDR2 SQIVND (reference sequence). In DNA form, the CDR3 reads TGTGCCAGTAGTATGTCAGTGTTTACCTACGAGCAGTACTTC. Amino acids: CASSMSVFTYEQYF.

This clone appeared a single time. The chain couples TRBV5-1 to TRBJ1-4; 8 positions match TRBD1. Germline CDR1 SGHRS, CDR2 YFSETQ. Germline trimming cut 4 bases from V and 5 bases from J; bases unmatched to any gene: 4. This CDR3 region has 14 residues. This CDR3 is CASSPGTGNEKLFF. The CDR3 DNA follows: TGCGCCAGCAGCCCAGGGACAGGCAATGAAAAACTGTTTTTT.

This clone was observed a few times. The rearrangement uses TRBV28 and TRBJ1-2; D gene unclear. Germline values: CDR1 MDHEN, CDR2 SYDVKM. This CDR3 has 14 residues. The germline V and J ends were trimmed by 2 bases and 8 bases, with 15 bases remaining between them. The CDR3 here is CASSLIGPKAGYTF. The CDR3 DNA is TGTGCCAGCAGTTTAATTGGGCCAAAGGCGGGCTACACCTTC.

V and J are TRBV11-2 and TRBJ1-1; 7 nucleotides align to TRBD1. CDR1 SGHAT and CDR2 FQNNGV come from the germline V gene. The V segment lost 0 bases and the J segment 0 bases; nucleotides outside the gene matches: 7. CDR3 length: 17 amino acids. The CDR3 here is CASSLDRGVGMNTEAFF. The CDR3 bases are TGTGCCAGCAGCTTAGACAGGGGGGTAGGGATGAACACTGAAGCTTTCTTT.

V is TRBV2 and J is TRBJ2-2, with TRBD2 identical over 7 bases. Trimming removed 5 bases from V and 1 base from J; junction bases left unmatched: 4. Germline V lookup: CDR1 SNHLY, CDR2 FYNNEI. The CDR3 spans 15 residues. CDR3 sequence: CASSLGLENTGELFF. The DNA for the CDR3 is TGTGCCAGCAGTCTAGGACTAGAGAACACCGGGGAGCTGTTTTTT.

The CDR3 loop reads CASSPMGYQQYF. CDR3 sequence (DNA): TGTGCCAGCAGCCCGATGGGCTACCAGCAGTATTTT. This chain joins TRBV11-1 and TRBJ2-3; D unclear. Germline V lookup: CDR1 SGHAT, CDR2 FQDESV (reference sequence). The CDR3 consists of 12 residues. Trimming took 5 bases from V and 11 from J, leaving 14 bases between them.

This chain links TRBV7-9 with TRBJ1-1; a weak D match, TRBD1 (6 bases). V lost 8 bases to trimming and J lost 2 bases, with 12 bases between them. The germline CDR1 and CDR2 sequences are SEHNR and FQNEAQ (reference sequence). The CDR3 has 13 amino acids. As DNA, the CDR3 is TGTGCCAGCCACGGACAGTTAAACACTGAAGCTTTCTTT. Its protein is CASHGQLNTEAFF.